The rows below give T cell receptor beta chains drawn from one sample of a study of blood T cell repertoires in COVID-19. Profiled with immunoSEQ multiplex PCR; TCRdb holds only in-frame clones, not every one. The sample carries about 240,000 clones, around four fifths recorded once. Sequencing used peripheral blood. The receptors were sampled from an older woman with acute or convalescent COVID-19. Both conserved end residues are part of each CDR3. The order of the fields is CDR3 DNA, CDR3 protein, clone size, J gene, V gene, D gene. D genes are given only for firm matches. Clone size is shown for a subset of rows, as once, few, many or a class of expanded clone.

CDR3nt: TGCGCCAGCAGCTTGGCTGGTGCGGCGGAAGCTTTCTTT
CDR3aa: CASSLAGAAEAFF
abundance: -
j_gene: TRBJ1-1
v_gene: TRBV5-1
d_gene: -

CDR3nt: TGTGCCAGCAGTTCACTAGCGGGGGAGAATGAGCAGTTCTTC
CDR3aa: CASSSLAGENEQFF
abundance: -
j_gene: TRBJ2-1
v_gene: TRBV2
d_gene: TRBD2

CDR3nt: TGTGCCTGGAGTAACAGGGGTTCAGGCATTCAGTACTTC
CDR3aa: CAWSNRGSGIQYF
abundance: few
j_gene: TRBJ2-4
v_gene: TRBV30
d_gene: TRBD1

CDR3nt: TGTGCCTGGAGCCGAAAACAGGGGTCCTATGGCTACACCTTC
CDR3aa: CAWSRKQGSYGYTF
abundance: few
j_gene: TRBJ1-2
v_gene: TRBV30
d_gene: TRBD1

CDR3nt: TGTGCCAGCAGTGAGGGACACTACCCGTCTGAAGCTTTCTTT
CDR3aa: CASSEGHYPSEAFF
abundance: -
j_gene: TRBJ1-1
v_gene: TRBV25-1
d_gene: -

CDR3nt: TGTGCCATCAGTGAGGCGGGACAGATCTTCTACTATGGCTACACCTTC
CDR3aa: CAISEAGQIFYYGYTF
abundance: -
j_gene: TRBJ1-2
v_gene: TRBV10-3
d_gene: TRBD1

CDR3nt: TGTGCCAGCGGAGGAAATACTGAAGCTTTCTTT
CDR3aa: CASGGNTEAFF
abundance: few
j_gene: TRBJ1-1
v_gene: TRBV7-2
d_gene: -

CDR3nt: TGTGCCAGCAGTGAACAGGGAGGGGTGAACACTGAAGCTTTCTTT
CDR3aa: CASSEQGGVNTEAFF
abundance: once
j_gene: TRBJ1-1
v_gene: TRBV6-1
d_gene: -

CDR3nt: TGTGCCAGCAGCGGGTACAGGGTTGGAGCTAACTATGGCTACACCTTC
CDR3aa: CASSGYRVGANYGYTF
abundance: -
j_gene: TRBJ1-2
v_gene: TRBV9
d_gene: -

CDR3nt: TGCGCCAGCAGCTTGCAGCGGGGGGGCATCTTTGGGGCCAACGTCCTGACTTTC
CDR3aa: CASSLQRGGIFGANVLTF
abundance: -
j_gene: TRBJ2-6
v_gene: TRBV5-1
d_gene: TRBD2

CDR3nt: TGTGCCAGCAGCGTAGGAACAGGGATGAACTATGGCTACACCTTC
CDR3aa: CASSVGTGMNYGYTF
abundance: -
j_gene: TRBJ1-2
v_gene: TRBV9
d_gene: -

CDR3nt: TGTGCCAGCTCACCATTTACGACTGACTCTGGAAACACCATATATTTT
CDR3aa: CASSPFTTDSGNTIYF
abundance: -
j_gene: TRBJ1-3
v_gene: TRBV18
d_gene: -

CDR3nt: TGCGCCAGCAGCTTGAAGGGACAGGGTGCTTCACCCCTCCACTTT
CDR3aa: CASSLKGQGASPLHF
abundance: -
j_gene: TRBJ1-6
v_gene: TRBV5-1
d_gene: TRBD1

CDR3nt: TGTGCCAGCAGTGCGACCCTACTAGCGGCCTCCTACAATGAGCAGTTCTTC
CDR3aa: CASSATLLAASYNEQFF
abundance: -
j_gene: TRBJ2-1
v_gene: TRBV6-1
d_gene: TRBD2

CDR3nt: TGTGCCAGCAGCGATCATAAGGGGGCTCACTCCTACAATGAGCAGTTCTTC
CDR3aa: CASSDHKGAHSYNEQFF
abundance: -
j_gene: TRBJ2-1
v_gene: TRBV9
d_gene: TRBD1

CDR3nt: TGTGCCAGCCGACAGGGCGGCATGGGGCCCTATGGCTACACCTTC
CDR3aa: CASRQGGMGPYGYTF
abundance: -
j_gene: TRBJ1-2
v_gene: TRBV19
d_gene: TRBD1

CDR3nt: TGTGCCAGCAGCCAAGGGGGCTCTAATGAAAAACTGTTTTTT
CDR3aa: CASSQGGSNEKLFF
abundance: -
j_gene: TRBJ1-4
v_gene: TRBV14
d_gene: -

CDR3nt: TGTGCCAGCAGTATAACAGGGGGAGGTGAAGCTTTCTTT
CDR3aa: CASSITGGGEAFF
abundance: few
j_gene: TRBJ1-1
v_gene: TRBV12-3/TRBV12-4
d_gene: TRBD1

CDR3nt: TGTGCCAGCACGGTGAAGGGGGCGATTACTGAAGCTTTCTTT
CDR3aa: CASTVKGAITEAFF
abundance: -
j_gene: TRBJ1-1
v_gene: TRBV2
d_gene: TRBD1

CDR3nt: TGTGCCAGCAGCTCCTACGACAAAGACTACGAGCAGTACTTC
CDR3aa: CASSSYDKDYEQYF
abundance: -
j_gene: TRBJ2-7
v_gene: TRBV5-4
d_gene: -

CDR3nt: TGTGCCAGCAGCAGCGGGACAGGGGGATATGGCTACACCTTC
CDR3aa: CASSSGTGGYGYTF
abundance: -
j_gene: TRBJ1-2
v_gene: TRBV27
d_gene: TRBD1

CDR3nt: TGTGCCAGCAGTTATGACAGGCGGGACACTGAAGCTTTCTTT
CDR3aa: CASSYDRRDTEAFF
abundance: -
j_gene: TRBJ1-1
v_gene: TRBV6-9
d_gene: -

CDR3nt: TGTGCCAGCAGCTTAGGTCCACTAGCGGGGGGCTACGAGCAGTACTTC
CDR3aa: CASSLGPLAGGYEQYF
abundance: -
j_gene: TRBJ2-7
v_gene: TRBV7-2
d_gene: TRBD2

CDR3nt: TGTGCCAGCAGCCAAGTCCAGGGAAATTCACCCCTCCACTTT
CDR3aa: CASSQVQGNSPLHF
abundance: -
j_gene: TRBJ1-6
v_gene: TRBV3-1/TRBV3-2
d_gene: -

CDR3nt: TGTGCCAGCAGCTTACAGGGGACTTACTATGGCTACACCTTC
CDR3aa: CASSLQGTYYGYTF
abundance: -
j_gene: TRBJ1-2
v_gene: TRBV5-4
d_gene: TRBD1

CDR3nt: TGTGCCAGCAGTGAAGGGTGGTCAGGGGTAACTGAAGCTTTCTTT
CDR3aa: CASSEGWSGVTEAFF
abundance: -
j_gene: TRBJ1-1
v_gene: TRBV6-1
d_gene: -

CDR3nt: TGTGCCAGCAGTGACTCGAATCAGCCCCAGCATTTT
CDR3aa: CASSDSNQPQHF
abundance: -
j_gene: TRBJ1-5
v_gene: TRBV2
d_gene: -

CDR3nt: TGTGCCAGCAGCGTAGGATCCGGGACAGATGAAAAACTGTTTTTT
CDR3aa: CASSVGSGTDEKLFF
abundance: few
j_gene: TRBJ1-4
v_gene: TRBV9
d_gene: TRBD1

CDR3nt: TGTGCCAGCAGCCAAGGTGGTAGCTACGCTACCGACGGGCAGTTCTTC
CDR3aa: CASSQGGSYATDGQFF
abundance: -
j_gene: TRBJ2-1
v_gene: TRBV3-1/TRBV3-2
d_gene: -

CDR3nt: TGTGCCACCAGTGATTTTAGGACAGGGAACTACAATGAGCAGTTCTTC
CDR3aa: CATSDFRTGNYNEQFF
abundance: -
j_gene: TRBJ2-1
v_gene: TRBV24-1
d_gene: TRBD1

CDR3nt: TGTGCCATCAGTGAGTCAGGGGTCCCCGGGGCCAACGTCCTGACTTTC
CDR3aa: CAISESGVPGANVLTF
abundance: -
j_gene: TRBJ2-6
v_gene: TRBV10-3
d_gene: -